This T cell receptor (beta chain) was retrieved from a study of cytomegalovirus exposure and HLA in healthy donors. The PCR ran on 60 Vbeta and 13 Jbeta primers. TCRdb's table, derived via immunoSEQ multiplex PCR, lists solely in-frame clones and lacks some. The profile covers 100,000 to 150,000 clones, with around 83% appearing a single time and 2.5% to 3.5% taken by the ten largest. The CDR3 loop spans 14 amino acids. Germline CDR1 reads KGHSH; CDR2 reads LQKENI. V shed 2 bases and J shed 9 bases, with 11 bases lying between them. Study-wide results and caveats: As a later analysis revealed, the rate of TCR association differed by HLA locus, with DRB1 most and HLA-C fewest. A later analysis associated 15,000 to 20,000 TCR beta sequences with HLA alleles at a 0.05 false discovery rate. Later analysis identified a missense DCLRE1C variant that was linked to TCR beta V- and J-gene trimming.

Comment on this clone: The antigen is unknown.

The chain combines TRBV18 with TRBJ1-6; D remains unclear. The clonotype was recovered from a woman aged 18-29 years in good health and CMV-seropositive. Sequences were obtained from PBMCs. The CDR3 nucleotides are TGTGCCAGCTCACCAGACCCCGGGGTTTCACCCCTCCACTTT. Amino acid sequence: CASSPDPGVSPLHF.